The 25 T cell receptor beta chains presented below share a single source sample, sequenced in a study of blood T cell repertoires in COVID-19. The assay was immunoSEQ multiplex PCR, and TCRdb's table has in-frame clones only and misses some. Among more than 140,000 clones listed, approximately 83% were seen once. The sample was peripheral blood. The source of these receptors is a human donor in a cohort sampled during active COVID-19.

The rearrangement joins TRBV19 to TRBJ2-1; perhaps TRBD2 as D (6 bases). V was pared by 6 bases and J by 10 bases, with 10 bases between. The CDR3 totals 11 residues. Germline CDR1 reads LNHDA; CDR2 reads SQIVND (reference sequence). The CDR3: CASSLLAEQFF. In DNA, the CDR3 is TGTGCCAGTAGCCTTCTAGCGGAGCAGTTCTTC.

Regarding this clone: At one end, the junction sequence differs from germline, possibly due to a read error. The chain uses TRBV5-1 and TRBJ2-3; 8 bases map to TRBD1. Germline lookup yields CDR1 SGHRS and CDR2 YFSETQ. The CDR3 runs 13 residues. In DNA form, the CDR3 reads TGCGCCAGCAGCTTGGATTTAGGACAGGGAACGAATTTT. Its translation: CASSLDLGQGTNF.

A single count supports this clone. This sequence joins TRBV3-1 (or the pseudogene TRBV3-2) and TRBJ1-1, with a possible D match to TRBD1 (6 bases). Germline CDR1 LGHDT, CDR2 YNNKEL (reference sequence). The CDR3 length is 14 residues. Trimming left V 3 bases short and J 1 base short, with 9 bases between. The CDR3 DNA sequence: TGTGCCAGCAGCCAGGGGGCCACGAACACTGAAGCTTTCTTT. Protein product: CASSQGATNTEAFF.

This chain uses TRBV6-5 with TRBJ2-1; 7 nucleotides match TRBD2. Per the germline V gene, CDR1 is MNHEY and CDR2 is SVGAGI. This CDR3 is 16 amino acids long. With 0 bases clipped from V and 5 bases from J, the junction kept 7 bases outside the gene matches. CDR3 amino acids: CASSYSILARNNEQFF. CDR3 coding DNA: TGTGCCAGCAGTTACTCGATACTAGCGAGGAACAATGAGCAGTTCTTC.

The gene calls are TRBV5-4 and TRBJ2-7; D may be TRBD2 (6 bases). The V end was cut by 4 bases, the J end by 5 bases, with 16 bases between. The germline CDR1 and CDR2 sequences are SGHNT and YYREEE (reference sequence). This CDR3 has 14 amino acids. The CDR3 sequence: CASSPGGETDEQYF. CDR3 bases: TGTGCCAGCAGCCCGGGCGGGGAGACGGACGAGCAGTACTTC.

The chain recombines TRBV5-1 with TRBJ2-7; D may be TRBD1 (7 bases). V was pared by 2 bases and J by 4 bases, with 13 bases between. Germline CDR1 is SGHRS and CDR2 is YFSETQ. This CDR3 is built from 14 residues. The CDR3 loop reads CASSFSGGGYEQYF. Written as DNA, the CDR3 is TGCGCCAGCAGCTTTTCAGGGGGAGGTTACGAGCAGTACTTC.

The rearrangement links TRBV29-1 to TRBJ2-7, with 8 bases that match TRBD1. Germline V gene data show CDR1 as SQVTM and CDR2 as ANQGSEA. V shed 1 base and J 6 bases; nucleotides not matched to a gene: 17. CDR3 length: 17 amino acids. CDR3 amino acids: CSVEGGLRTGQGGEQYF. The CDR3 DNA reads TGCAGCGTTGAAGGTGGCCTCCGGACAGGGCAAGGAGGCGAGCAGTACTTC.

This chain uses TRBV3-1 (or the pseudogene TRBV3-2) with TRBJ1-3; no reliable D call. The V end was cut by 5 bases, the J end by 1 base, with 9 bases between. This CDR3 spans 14 amino acids. The germline gives CDR1 LGHDT, CDR2 YNNKEL (reference sequence). The CDR3 protein is CASSRTESGNTIYF. The CDR3, as DNA: TGTGCCAGCAGCAGAACGGAGTCTGGAAACACCATATATTTT.

In this sample, this clone turned up a few times. The chain carries TRBV15 and TRBJ1-2, with D hard to call. Germline V gene sequence: CDR1 LNHNV, CDR2 YYDKDF (reference sequence). The CDR3 is 14 amino acids. V gave up 0 bases and J gave up 7 bases, with 12 bases separating them. The CDR3 DNA is TGTGCCACCAGCAGAGAAAGGGAGTCTCGTGGCTACACCTTC. Protein product: CATSRERESRGYTF.

V gene TRBV28 combines with J gene TRBJ1-6, with TRBD1 identical over 10 bases. The CDR3 loop spans 15 amino acids. Germline V gene lookup returns CDR1 MDHEN and CDR2 SYDVKM. Germline trimming cut 7 bases from V and 8 bases from J; bases unmatched to any gene: 8. The CDR3 is CASILTGGPDSPLHF. The CDR3 nucleotides are TGTGCCAGCATCCTGACAGGGGGCCCGGATTCACCCCTCCACTTT.

V usage is TRBV18 and J usage is TRBJ2-1; D gene unclear. The CDR3 contains 14 residues. Between the trimmed V and J ends, which lost 1 base and 6 bases, there was a span of 10 bases. Per the germline V gene, CDR1 is KGHSH and CDR2 is LQKENI. The CDR3 DNA follows: TGTGCCAGCTCACCACAGTCCTCGGGCAATGAGCAGTTCTTC. Its protein is CASSPQSSGNEQFF.

There are many counts of this clone. The chain links TRBV6-5 to TRBJ2-5; 8 nucleotides agree with TRBD1. Germline loops: CDR1 MNHEY, CDR2 SVGAGI. This CDR3 is 13 amino acids long. With 6 bases clipped from V and 3 bases from J, the junction kept 3 bases outside the gene matches. CDR3 residues: CASRDRVEETQYF. The CDR3 region has the DNA TGTGCCAGCAGGGACAGGGTGGAAGAGACCCAGTACTTC.

The chain carries TRBV19 and TRBJ1-3; D is ambiguous. The V gene lost 7 bases and the J gene lost 0 bases, with 13 bases spanning the gap. CDR1 is LNHDA and CDR2 is SQIVND in the germline V gene (reference sequence). The CDR3 is 15 amino acids. Written as DNA, the CDR3 is TGTGCCAGTACCCTCCGACTTATCTCTGGAAACACCATATATTTT. Its translation: CASTLRLISGNTIYF.

This clone has just a few counts. The gene calls are TRBV3-1 (or the pseudogene TRBV3-2) and TRBJ1-1, with 10 bases matching TRBD1. In germline, CDR1 is LGHDT, CDR2 YNNKEL (reference sequence). This CDR3 has 18 amino acids. Trimming took 1 base from V and 3 from J; bases not matched to a gene: 11. The CDR3, as DNA: TGTGCCAGCAGCCAAGTCGACAGGGGGCGCGTAGACGACACTGAAGCTTTCTTT. This translates into CASSQVDRGRVDDTEAFF.

The rearrangement links TRBV5-8 to TRBJ2-4; possibly TRBD1 for D (7 bases). V was pared by 0 bases and J by 6 bases, with 10 bases between. The CDR3 spans 14 residues. The V gene's germline CDR1 is SGHTS and CDR2 YDEGEE. The DNA for the CDR3 is TGTGCCAGCAGCTTGGTCAGGGGGGTAAACATTCAGTACTTC. Protein product: CASSLVRGVNIQYF.

The chain is built from TRBV15 and TRBJ2-3, with 7 bases lining up with TRBD2. CDR1 and CDR2 from the germline V gene are LNHNV and YYDKDF (reference sequence). Germline trimming cut 1 base from V and 5 bases from J; bases unmatched to any gene: 6. The CDR3 length is 15 residues. The CDR3 nucleotides are TGTGCCACCAGCAGAGCCAGCGGGATACAAGATACGCAGTATTTT. Its protein is CATSRASGIQDTQYF.

The V call is TRBV6-6, the J call TRBJ2-1, with TRBD1 identical over 8 bases. V lost 4 bases and J lost 9; bases outside the gene matches: 14. The CDR3 runs 16 residues. Germline V gives CDR1 MNHNY, CDR2 SVGAGI (reference sequence). DNA for the CDR3: TGTGCCAGCAGTTCGACCGGTGGACAGGGTGTCAGTGAGCAGTTCTTC. This gives the protein CASSSTGGQGVSEQFF.

The rearrangement joins TRBV3-1 (or the pseudogene TRBV3-2) to TRBJ2-6; perhaps TRBD2 as D (6 bases). The CDR3 is 16 residues long. Trimming cost V 7 bases and J 5 bases, with 18 bases left between them. The germline V gene has CDR1 LGHDT and CDR2 YNNKEL (reference sequence). The CDR3 DNA sequence: TGTGCCAGCACCACCAGGGACTGCAAGCGGGCCAACGTCCTGACTTTC. It is translated as CASTTRDCKRANVLTF.

The V call is TRBV19, the J call TRBJ2-3; TRBD1 is a possible D gene (6 bases). In germline, CDR1 is LNHDA, CDR2 SQIVND (reference sequence). Trimming left V 9 bases short and J 6 bases short, with 16 bases between. CDR3 length: 13 amino acids. CDR3 coding DNA: TGTGCCAGCGGAAGGACAGTGATGGATACGCAGTATTTT. Encoded protein: CASGRTVMDTQYF.

This clone was detected once. The genes are TRBV6-6 and TRBJ2-1; possible D gene TRBD1, 6 bases. CDR3 length equals 15 residues. Trimming stripped 6 bases from V and 5 bases from J, with 17 bases between. Germline V CDR1 and CDR2: MNHNY, SVGAGI (reference sequence). CDR3 nucleotides: TGTGCCAGCAGGGGAAGTGCGGACAGAAACAATGAGCAGTTCTTC. As protein: CASRGSADRNNEQFF.

The chain recombines TRBV7-2 with TRBJ2-1, with TRBD2 matching 9 bases. V shed 7 bases and J 8 bases; nucleotides not matched to a gene: 6. There are 13 residues in the CDR3. CDR1 is SGHTA and CDR2 is FQGNSA in the germline V gene. The CDR3 reads CASTPVAGDEQFF. The CDR3 DNA follows: TGTGCCAGCACCCCCGTAGCGGGAGATGAGCAGTTCTTC.

This chain uses TRBV5-4 with TRBJ2-1; D perhaps matches TRBD1 (6 bases). Germline V gene data show CDR1 as SGHNT and CDR2 as YYREEE (reference sequence). The CDR3 consists of 15 residues. Trimming took 4 bases from V and 3 from J, leaving 14 bases between them. CDR3 protein: CASSVQGFLYNEQFF. For the CDR3, the DNA is TGTGCCAGCAGCGTACAGGGATTTCTCTACAATGAGCAGTTCTTC.

CDR3 coding DNA: TGTGCCAGCAGCTTCCGGGTCGGGGTGGGCGAGCAGTACTTC. Translating gives CASSFRVGVGEQYF. This chain joins TRBV5-4 and TRBJ2-7; D perhaps matches TRBD2 (5 bases). CDR3 length equals 14 residues. Trimming took off 2 bases at V and 6 bases at J, with 15 bases between the two ends. Germline assignment: CDR1 SGHNT and CDR2 YYREEE (reference sequence).

This clone has a handful of counts. The chain recombines TRBV11-2 with TRBJ2-1; 9 positions match TRBD2. Germline values: CDR1 SGHAT, CDR2 FQNNGV. V lost 5 bases, J lost 4 bases, and 6 bases stayed unmatched. The CDR3 totals 15 residues. Here the CDR3 reads CASSRTSGYYNEQFF. CDR3 in DNA: TGTGCCAGCAGCCGCACTAGCGGGTATTACAATGAGCAGTTCTTC. Full variable domain (rest looked up from reference TRBV11-2 and TRBJ2-1): EAGVAQSPRYKIIEKRQSVAFWCNPISGHATLYWYQQILGQGPKLLIQFQNNGVVDDSQLPKDRFSAERLKGVDSTLKIQPAKLEDSAVYLCASSRTSGYYNEQFFGPGTRLTVL.

As for this clone: Within the sample, other DNA sequences also encode this same CDR3. This chain uses TRBV11-2 with TRBJ2-3, with D unresolved. Trimming cost V 1 base and J 0 bases, with 11 bases left between them. The CDR3 spans 16 residues. The germline CDR1 and CDR2 sequences are SGHAT and FQNNGV. CDR3 nucleotide sequence: TGTGCCAGCAGCTTAGGGCAGACTTACAGCACAGATACGCAGTATTTT. This gives the protein CASSLGQTYSTDTQYF. Variable domain in full (rest from reference TRBV11-2 and TRBJ2-3): EAGVAQSPRYKIIEKRQSVAFWCNPISGHATLYWYQQILGQGPKLLIQFQNNGVVDDSQLPKDRFSAERLKGVDSTLKIQPAKLEDSAVYLCASSLGQTYSTDTQYFGPGTRLTVL.